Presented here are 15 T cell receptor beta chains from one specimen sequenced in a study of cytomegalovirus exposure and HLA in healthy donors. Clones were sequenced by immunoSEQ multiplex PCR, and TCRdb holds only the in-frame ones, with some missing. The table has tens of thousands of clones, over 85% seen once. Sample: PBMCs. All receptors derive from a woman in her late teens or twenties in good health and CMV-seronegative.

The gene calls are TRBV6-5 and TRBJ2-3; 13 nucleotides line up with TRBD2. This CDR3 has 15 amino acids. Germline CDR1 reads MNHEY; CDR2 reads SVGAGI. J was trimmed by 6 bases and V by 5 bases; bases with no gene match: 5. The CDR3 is CASSKLAGGGDTQYF. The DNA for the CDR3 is TGTGCCAGCAGTAAACTAGCGGGAGGGGGTGATACGCAGTATTTT.

DNA for the CDR3: TGTGCCAGCAGCAAACCCAGCAGGGGGTCCCCCTACAATGAGCAGTTCTTC. It specifies CASSKPSRGSPYNEQFF. V is TRBV5-6 and J is TRBJ2-1, with TRBD1 matching over 7 bases. There are 17 residues in the CDR3. The junction had 12 bases not matched to a gene; V was cut back by 4 bases and J by 2 bases. CDR1 and CDR2 from the germline V gene are SGHDT and YYEEEE.

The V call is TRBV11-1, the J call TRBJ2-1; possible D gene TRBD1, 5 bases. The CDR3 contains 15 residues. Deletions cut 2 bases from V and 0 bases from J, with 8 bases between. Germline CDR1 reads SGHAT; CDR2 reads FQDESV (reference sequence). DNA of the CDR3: TGTGCCAGCAGCTTATTTAGGGGCTCCTACAATGAGCAGTTCTTC. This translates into CASSLFRGSYNEQFF.

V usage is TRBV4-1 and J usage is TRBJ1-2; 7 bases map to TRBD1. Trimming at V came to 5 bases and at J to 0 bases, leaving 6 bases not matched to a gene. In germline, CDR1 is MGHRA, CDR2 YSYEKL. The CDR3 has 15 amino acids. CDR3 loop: CASSTRQGANYGYTF. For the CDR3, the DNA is TGCGCCAGCAGCACCCGACAGGGAGCTAACTATGGCTACACCTTC.

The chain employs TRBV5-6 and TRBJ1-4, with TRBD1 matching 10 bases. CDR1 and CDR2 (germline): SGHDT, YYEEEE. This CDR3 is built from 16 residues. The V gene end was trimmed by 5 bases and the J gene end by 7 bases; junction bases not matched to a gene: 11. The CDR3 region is CASSRDRGFASEKLFF. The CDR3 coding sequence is TGTGCCAGCAGTCGGGACAGGGGATTCGCAAGTGAAAAACTGTTTTTT.

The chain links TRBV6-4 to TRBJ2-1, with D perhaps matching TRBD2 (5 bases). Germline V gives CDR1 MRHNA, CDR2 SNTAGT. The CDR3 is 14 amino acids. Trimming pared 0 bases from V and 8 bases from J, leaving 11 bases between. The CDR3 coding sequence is TGTGCCAGCAGTGACTCCGAGGGTAGCGATGAGCAGTTCTTC. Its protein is CASSDSEGSDEQFF.

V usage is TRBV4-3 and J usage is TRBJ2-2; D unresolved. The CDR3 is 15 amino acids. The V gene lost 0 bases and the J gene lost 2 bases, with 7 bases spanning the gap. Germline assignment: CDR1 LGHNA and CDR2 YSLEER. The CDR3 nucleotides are TGCGCCAGCAGCCAAGATGCCTATAACACCGGGGAGCTGTTTTTT. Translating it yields CASSQDAYNTGELFF.

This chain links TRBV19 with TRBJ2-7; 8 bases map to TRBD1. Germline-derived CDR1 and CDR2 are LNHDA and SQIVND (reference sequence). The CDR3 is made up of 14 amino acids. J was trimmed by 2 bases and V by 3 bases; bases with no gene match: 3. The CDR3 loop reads CASSIGTGAYEQYF. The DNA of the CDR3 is TGTGCCAGTAGTATCGGGACAGGCGCCTACGAGCAGTACTTC. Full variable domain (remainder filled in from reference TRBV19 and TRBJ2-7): DGGITQSPKYLFRKEGQNVTLSCEQNLNHDAMYWYRQDPGQGLRLIYYSQIVNDFQKGDIAEGYSVSREKKESFPLTVTSAQKNPTAFYLCASSIGTGAYEQYFGPGTRLTVT.

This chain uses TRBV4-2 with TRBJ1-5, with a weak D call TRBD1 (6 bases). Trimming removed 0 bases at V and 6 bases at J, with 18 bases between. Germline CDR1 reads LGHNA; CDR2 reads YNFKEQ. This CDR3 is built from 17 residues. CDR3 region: CASSQEEGGYVGQPQHF. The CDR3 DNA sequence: TGTGCCAGCAGCCAAGAGGAAGGGGGATACGTCGGTCAGCCCCAGCATTTT.

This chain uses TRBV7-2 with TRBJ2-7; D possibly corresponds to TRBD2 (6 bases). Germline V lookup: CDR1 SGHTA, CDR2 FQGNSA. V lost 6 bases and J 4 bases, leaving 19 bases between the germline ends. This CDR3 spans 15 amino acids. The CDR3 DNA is TGTGCCAGCAGTCTTACTAGGATCGGGGGATACGAGCAGTACTTC. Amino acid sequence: CASSLTRIGGYEQYF.

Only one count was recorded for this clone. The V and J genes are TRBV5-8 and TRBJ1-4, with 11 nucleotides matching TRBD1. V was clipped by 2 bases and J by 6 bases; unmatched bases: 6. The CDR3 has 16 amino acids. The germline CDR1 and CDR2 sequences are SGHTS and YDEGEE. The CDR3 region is CASSFYPGQGDEKLFF. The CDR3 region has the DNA TGTGCCAGCAGCTTTTACCCGGGACAGGGGGATGAAAAACTGTTTTTT.

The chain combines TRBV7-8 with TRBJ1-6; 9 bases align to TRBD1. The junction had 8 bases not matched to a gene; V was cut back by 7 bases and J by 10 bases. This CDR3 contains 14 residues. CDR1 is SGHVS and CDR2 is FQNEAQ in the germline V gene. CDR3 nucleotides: TGTGCCAGCACCGAGGACAGGGGTTGGTCACCCCTCCACTTT. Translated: CASTEDRGWSPLHF.

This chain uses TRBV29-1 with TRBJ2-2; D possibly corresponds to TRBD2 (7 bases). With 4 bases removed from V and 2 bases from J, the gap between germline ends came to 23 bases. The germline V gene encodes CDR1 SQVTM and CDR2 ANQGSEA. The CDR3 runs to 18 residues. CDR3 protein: CSVGGGRGRFPNTGELFF. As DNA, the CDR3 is TGCAGCGTTGGCGGGGGCAGGGGCCGGTTCCCTAACACCGGGGAGCTGTTTTTT.

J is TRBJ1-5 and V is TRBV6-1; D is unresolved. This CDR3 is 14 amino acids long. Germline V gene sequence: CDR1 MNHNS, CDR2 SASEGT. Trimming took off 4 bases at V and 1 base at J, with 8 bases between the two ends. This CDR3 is CASSVNLSNQPQHF. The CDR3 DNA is TGTGCCAGCAGTGTCAACCTAAGCAATCAGCCCCAGCATTTT.

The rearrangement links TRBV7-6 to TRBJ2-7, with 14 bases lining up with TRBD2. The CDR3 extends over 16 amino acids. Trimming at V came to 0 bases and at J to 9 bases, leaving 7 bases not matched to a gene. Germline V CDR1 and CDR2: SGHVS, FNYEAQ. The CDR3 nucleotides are TGTGCCAGCAGCTTAGCGGTGGGACTAGCGGGAGACTTGCAGTACTTC. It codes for CASSLAVGLAGDLQYF.